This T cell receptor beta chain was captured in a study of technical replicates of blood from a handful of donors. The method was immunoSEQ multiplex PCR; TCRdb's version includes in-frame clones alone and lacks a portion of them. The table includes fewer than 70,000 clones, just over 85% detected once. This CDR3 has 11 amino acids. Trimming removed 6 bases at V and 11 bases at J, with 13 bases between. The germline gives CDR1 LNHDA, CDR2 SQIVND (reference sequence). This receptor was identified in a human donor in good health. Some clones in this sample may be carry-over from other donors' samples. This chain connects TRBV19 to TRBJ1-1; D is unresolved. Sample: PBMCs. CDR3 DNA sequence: TGTGCCAGTAGCCGTGCCCGCAGTGCTTTCTTT. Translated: CASSRARSAFF. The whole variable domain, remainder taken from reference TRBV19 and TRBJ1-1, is DGGITQSPKYLFRKEGQNVTLSCEQNLNHDAMYWYRQDPGQGLRLIYYSQIVNDFQKGDIAEGYSVSREKKESFPLTVTSAQKNPTAFYLCASSRARSAFFGQGTRLTVV.